This T cell receptor (beta chain) is from a study of T cell repertoires in cytomegalovirus infection. Only a few counts were recorded for this clonotype. Antigen unknown. This CDR3 spans 17 amino acids. The V gene lost 2 bases and the J gene lost 6 bases, with 18 bases spanning the gap. Germline V CDR1 and CDR2: KGHDR, SFDVKD. TCRdb independently ran MiXCR on the reads; one entry per CDR3 protein. Of around 770,000 distinct CDR3 sequences in the sample, 25% to 30% were seen once. This receptor was taken from a human donor in good health (CMV status not recorded). Some clones in this sample may be carry-over from other donors' samples. The gene calls are TRBV24-1 and TRBJ2-2, with TRBD1 as a possible D gene (5 bases). The source was cultured CD8+ T cells from PBMCs, collected from culture after CMV antigen stimulation. As DNA, the CDR3 is TGTGCCACCAGTGATTCGACAGACTTGACGACGCCCGGGGAGCTGTTTTTT. Amino acid sequence: CATSDSTDLTTPGELFF.